This T cell receptor beta chain was profiled in a study of molecular identifiers for immune sequencing clone quantification. Study findings and constraints: Clones with over 20 RNA copies captured over 99% of effector molecules but under 1% of naive ones. Jurkat TCR RNA spiked in from one cell (amid 800,000 to 1,000,000 naive cells) was reportedly detectable.

TCRdb fed the PCR reads into MiXCR, producing one record per CDR3 protein. The sample shows about 640,000 distinct CDR3 sequences, 20% of them seen only once. The V gene's germline CDR1 is MGHRA and CDR2 YSYEKL. The CDR3 totals 16 residues. The J segment lost 6 bases and the V segment lost 2 bases, leaving 6 bases of the junction unmatched. Remarks on this clonotype: Antigen: not known.

Sorting recovered naive CD8 T cells on a CD8+CD4-CCR7+CD45RA+ profile. This receptor was taken from a human donor in good health. Some libraries in this study had Jurkat cell RNA spiked in. Input material: naive CD8+ T cells from blood, with Jurkat cell RNA spiked in. Subset of the sample: FACS-sorted CD8+CD4-CCR7+CD45RA+ naive T cells. The chain recombines TRBV4-1 with TRBJ2-2; 10 bases map to TRBD1. CDR3 sequence reads: CASSQMGTGVSGELFF. The DNA for the CDR3 is TGCGCCAGCAGCCAAATGGGGACAGGGGTGTCCGGGGAGCTGTTTTTT.